This TCR beta chain is from a study of radiotherapy plus CTLA-4 blockade in lung cancer (dated by TCRdb to 2016 to 2019). With regard to the full study: Objective responses were observed in 18% of enrolled patients, and disease control was achieved in 30% to 40%. Study-wide conclusions, independent of this receptor: Increased serum interferon-beta after radiation, together with early dynamic changes in blood T cell clones, were reported to be the strongest predictors of response. After treatment with radiotherapy and ipilimumab, TCR clones that originated in tumors expanded in peripheral blood.

The cysteine opens and the phenylalanine closes a CDR3 of 15 amino acids. CDR3 DNA only is kept here, 45 bases in frame from base 1. V lost 4 bases and J lost 4 bases; the stretch between them is 16 bases long. CDR1 and CDR2 (SNHLY, FYNNEI) derive from the germline V gene. The study tested focal radiation therapy combined with CTLA-4 blockade (ipilimumab) in patients with chemo-refractory metastatic non-small-cell lung cancer. The method was the immunoSEQ multiplex PCR assay. The source is immuneACCESS, and TCRdb retained only in-frame sequences with V and J called. Part of the clones is not carried over; for the studies checked, unresolved V genes explain less than half of this, and the remainder is unexplained. This sample lists more than 95,000 clones; about four fifths were detected once. The ten largest make up approximately 5% of the sample. About this clone: The target of this receptor is not known. Per-nucleotide qualities are absent, and no much larger clonotype sits a single base away.

The sequence is built from TRBV2 and TRBJ2-5; the D gene is possibly TRBD2, with 6 bases matching. The TCR was taken from a human donor with non-small cell lung cancer who had a partial response to radiotherapy plus ipilimumab. This material consisted of peripheral blood, taken from a patient treated with radiotherapy plus ipilimumab. The CDR3 has the sequence CASSAQRARRETQYF. The sequence in DNA is TGTGCCAGCAGTGCCCAGCGGGCACGGCGAGAGACCCAGTACTTC.